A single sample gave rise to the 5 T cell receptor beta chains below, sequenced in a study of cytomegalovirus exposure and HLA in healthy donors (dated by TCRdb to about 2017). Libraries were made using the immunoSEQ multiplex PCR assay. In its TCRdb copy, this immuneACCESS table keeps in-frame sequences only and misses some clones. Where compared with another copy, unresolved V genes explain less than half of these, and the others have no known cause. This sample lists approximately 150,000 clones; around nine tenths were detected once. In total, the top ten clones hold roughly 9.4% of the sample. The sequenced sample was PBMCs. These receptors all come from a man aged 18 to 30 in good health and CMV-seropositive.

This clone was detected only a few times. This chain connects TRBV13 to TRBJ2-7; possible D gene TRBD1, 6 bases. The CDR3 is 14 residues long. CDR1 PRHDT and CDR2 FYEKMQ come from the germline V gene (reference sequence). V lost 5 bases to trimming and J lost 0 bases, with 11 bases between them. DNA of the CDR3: TGTGCCAGCAGCCCGGGACACCGCTCCTACGAGCAGTACTTC. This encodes CASSPGHRSYEQYF.

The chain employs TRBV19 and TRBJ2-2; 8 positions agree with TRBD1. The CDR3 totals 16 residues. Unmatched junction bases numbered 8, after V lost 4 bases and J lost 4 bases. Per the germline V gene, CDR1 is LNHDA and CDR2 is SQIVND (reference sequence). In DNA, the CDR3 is TGTGCCAGTAGTAAACCCCAGGGGGCCGGCACCGGGGAGCTGTTTTTT. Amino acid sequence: CASSKPQGAGTGELFF.

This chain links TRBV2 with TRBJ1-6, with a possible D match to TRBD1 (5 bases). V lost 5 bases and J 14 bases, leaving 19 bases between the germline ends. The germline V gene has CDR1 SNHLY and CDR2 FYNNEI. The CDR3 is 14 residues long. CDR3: CASSPGTREVALHF. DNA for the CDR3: TGTGCCAGCAGTCCCGGGACTCGCGAGGTGGCCCTCCACTTT.

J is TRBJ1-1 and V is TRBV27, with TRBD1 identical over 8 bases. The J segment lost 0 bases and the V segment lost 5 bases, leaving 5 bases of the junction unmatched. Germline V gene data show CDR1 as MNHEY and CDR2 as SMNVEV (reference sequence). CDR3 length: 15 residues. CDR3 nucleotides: TGTGCCAGCAGTCGTGACAGGGGTCTGAACACTGAAGCTTTCTTT. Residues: CASSRDRGLNTEAFF.

The CDR3 loop is CASSEAQDSGGGYTF. The CDR3 DNA reads as TGTGCCAGCAGTGAAGCCCAGGACAGCGGGGGAGGCTACACCTTC. The chain recombines TRBV6-1 with TRBJ1-2; D is possibly TRBD1 (6 bases). V gave up 0 bases and J gave up 8 bases, with 16 bases separating them. Germline CDR1 reads MNHNS; CDR2 reads SASEGT. CDR3 size: 15 residues.